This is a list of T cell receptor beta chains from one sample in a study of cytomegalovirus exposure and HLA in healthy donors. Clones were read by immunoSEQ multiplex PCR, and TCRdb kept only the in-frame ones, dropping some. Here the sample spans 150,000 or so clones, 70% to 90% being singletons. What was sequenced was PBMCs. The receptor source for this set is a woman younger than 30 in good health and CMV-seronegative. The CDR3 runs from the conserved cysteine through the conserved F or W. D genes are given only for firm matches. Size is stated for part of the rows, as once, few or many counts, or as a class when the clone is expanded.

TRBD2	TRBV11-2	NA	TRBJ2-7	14	TGTGCCAGCACCGCCGGGACTAGCGACTTTGAGCAGTACTTC	CASTAGTSDFEQYF
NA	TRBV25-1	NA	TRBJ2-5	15	TGTGCCAGCAGTGAGGGCACAGGGTCACGGGAGACCCAGTACTTC	CASSEGTGSRETQYF
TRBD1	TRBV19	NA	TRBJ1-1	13	TGTGCCAGTAGTGCGACAGGGAGCACTGAAGCTTTCTTT	CASSATGSTEAFF
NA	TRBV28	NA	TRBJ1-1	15	TGTGCCAGCAGTCTCGAGGCAGGCTCCCGTCGGGGAGCTTTCTTT	CASSLEAGSRRGAFF
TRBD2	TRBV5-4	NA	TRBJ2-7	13	TGTGCCAGCAGTTCCAGCGGGAGTTACGAGCAGTACTTC	CASSSSGSYEQYF
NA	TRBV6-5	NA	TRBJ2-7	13	TGTGCCAGCAGCCCCGGGACTGGCTACGAGCAGTACTTC	CASSPGTGYEQYF
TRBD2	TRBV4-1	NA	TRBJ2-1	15	TGCGCCAGCAGCCCCATAGCGGGAGGGCACGACGAGCAGTTCTTC	CASSPIAGGHDEQFF
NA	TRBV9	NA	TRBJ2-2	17	TGTGCCAGCAGCGTAGATTTCAGCGGCCAAAGTATCGGGGAGCTGTTTTTT	CASSVDFSGQSIGELFF
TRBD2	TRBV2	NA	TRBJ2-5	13	TGTGCCAGCAGCCTACTAGCGGGGGAGACCCAGTACTTC	CASSLLAGETQYF
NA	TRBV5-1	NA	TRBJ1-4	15	TGCGCCAGCAGCTTGGACCGGGTGCCTAATGAAAAACTGTTTTTT	CASSLDRVPNEKLFF
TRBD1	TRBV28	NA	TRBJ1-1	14	TGTGCCAGCAGTCTGTCCGGGACAGTCACTGAAGCTTTCTTT	CASSLSGTVTEAFF
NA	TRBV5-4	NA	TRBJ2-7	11	TGTGCCAGCAGCTATAAATCGGAGCAGTACTTC	CASSYKSEQYF
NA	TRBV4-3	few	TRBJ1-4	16	TGCGCCAGCAGCCAAGGACGCGGTGCAACTAATGAAAAACTGTTTTTT	CASSQGRGATNEKLFF
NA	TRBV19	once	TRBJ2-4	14	TGTGCCAGTAGTATAGGTTCTTTCGGGATCGATCAGTACTTC	CASSIGSFGIDQYF
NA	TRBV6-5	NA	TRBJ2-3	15	TGTGCCAGCAGCCCGGGAAGCGTTTGGACAGATACGCAGTATTTT	CASSPGSVWTDTQYF
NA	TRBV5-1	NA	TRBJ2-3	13	TGCGCCAGCAGCTTGATCGGCACAGATACGCAGTATTTT	CASSLIGTDTQYF
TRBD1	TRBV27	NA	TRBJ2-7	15	TGTGCCAGCAATCGAGTGGGGGACAGGCCATACGAGCAGTACTTC	CASNRVGDRPYEQYF
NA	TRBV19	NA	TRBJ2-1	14	TGTGCCAGTAAGACGGTAACCGGGTACAATGAGCAGTTCTTC	CASKTVTGYNEQFF
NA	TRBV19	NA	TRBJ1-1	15	TGTGCCAGTGCGGGGAAAATTTTCATGAACACTGAAGCTTTCTTT	CASAGKIFMNTEAFF
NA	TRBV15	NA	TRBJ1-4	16	TGTGCCACCAGCAGAGATGTTCAGGGCCCTAATGAAAAACTGTTTTTT	CATSRDVQGPNEKLFF
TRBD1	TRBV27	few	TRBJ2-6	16	TGTGCCAGCAGTCCCTCAGGGGGCACTGGGGCCAACGTCCTGACTTTC	CASSPSGGTGANVLTF
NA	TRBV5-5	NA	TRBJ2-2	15	TGTGCCAGCAGCCGGACCGACGGACACTTCGGGGAGCTGTTTTTT	CASSRTDGHFGELFF
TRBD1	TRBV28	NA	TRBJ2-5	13	TGTGCCAGCAGTAGGGACAGGCAAGAGACCCAGTACTTC	CASSRDRQETQYF
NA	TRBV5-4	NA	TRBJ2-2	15	TGTGCCAGCAGCTTGTCGGTCAGGGAATACGGGGAGCTGTTTTTT	CASSLSVREYGELFF
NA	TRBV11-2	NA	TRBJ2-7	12	TGTGCCAGCAGCTTAAGGGGGTACGAGCAGTACTTC	CASSLRGYEQYF
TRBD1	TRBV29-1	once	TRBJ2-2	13	TGCAGCGTTGGGTTTCAGGGGGCCGGGGAGCTGTTTTTT	CSVGFQGAGELFF
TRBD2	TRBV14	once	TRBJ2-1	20	TGTGCCAGCAGCCAAGATTGGAGACTAGCGGGTAAAGCCGCCTACAATGAGCAGTTCTTC	CASSQDWRLAGKAAYNEQFF
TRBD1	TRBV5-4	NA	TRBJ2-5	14	TGTGCCAGCAGCCCAGGGGGCATCCAAGAGACCCAGTACTTC	CASSPGGIQETQYF
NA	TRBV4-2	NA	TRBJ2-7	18	TGTGCCAGCAGCCATCCATCACCAAGCGGAGGTGAGGCCTACGAGCAGTACTTC	CASSHPSPSGGEAYEQYF
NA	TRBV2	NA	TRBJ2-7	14	TGTGCCAGCAGCGGGATTCTGGAGGGTGGCGAGCAGTACTTC	CASSGILEGGEQYF
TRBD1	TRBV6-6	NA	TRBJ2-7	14	TGTGCCAGCAGTAAAAGACAGGGGATCGACGAGCAGTACTTC	CASSKRQGIDEQYF
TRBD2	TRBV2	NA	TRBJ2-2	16	TGTGCCAGCAGCAAAGGGACTAGCGGGAGCACCGGGGAGCTGTTTTTT	CASSKGTSGSTGELFF
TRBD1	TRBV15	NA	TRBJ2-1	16	TGTGCCACCAGCAGAGTCCGGGACAGGGACTACAATGAGCAGTTCTTC	CATSRVRDRDYNEQFF
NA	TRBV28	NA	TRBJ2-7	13	TGTGCCAGCAGTCCCGGGGACTGGGACGAGCAGTACTTC	CASSPGDWDEQYF
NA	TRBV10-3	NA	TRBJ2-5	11	TGTGCCATCAGTGTTGAGGAGACCCAGTACTTC	CAISVEETQYF
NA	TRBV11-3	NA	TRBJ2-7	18	TGTGCCAGCAGCCGTCGGACAGCTATTAGGAATCTTGGGGACGAGCAGTACTTC	CASSRRTAIRNLGDEQYF
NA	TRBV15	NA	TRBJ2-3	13	TGTGCCACCAGCGGCGGTAGCACAGATACGCAGTATTTT	CATSGGSTDTQYF
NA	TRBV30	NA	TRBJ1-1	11	TGTGCCTGGCAGGTGGGCACTGAAGCTTTCTTT	CAWQVGTEAFF
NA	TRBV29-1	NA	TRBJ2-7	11	TGCAGCGTCGTCGCTCCCTACGAGCAGTACTTC	CSVVAPYEQYF
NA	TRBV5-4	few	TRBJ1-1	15	TGTGCCAGCAGCTTGGAGCTCGGAGGGAACACTGAAGCTTTCTTT	CASSLELGGNTEAFF